What follows are 7 T cell receptor beta chains derived from one specimen sequenced in a study of shared clonotypes between healthy human individuals. Naive-designated CD8 cells lacked CD45RO, were positively enriched for CCR7, and omitted terminally differentiated effector memory CD45RA+ cells. Data came from immunoSEQ multiplex PCR; TCRdb stores just in-frame clones and leaves some out. This repertoire shows about 2 million clones, approximately 94% found once; its top ten account for more than 0.9%. Sequencing was carried out using naive CD8+ T cells sorted from blood. The receptor source for this set is a man between 18 and 35 years old in good health.

Notes on this clone: This CDR3 is also generated by other DNA sequences in the sample. The chain has TRBV9 and TRBJ2-7; D uncertain. CDR1 and CDR2 from the germline V gene are SGDLS and YYNGEE. Trimming took off 1 base at V and 3 bases at J, with 8 bases between the two ends. CDR3 length: 13 residues. CDR3 nucleotide sequence: TGTGCCAGCAGCGTATCAGGAGACTACGAGCAGTACTTC. Translation gives CASSVSGDYEQYF. The full variable domain, in which reference TRBV9 and TRBJ2-7 provide the parts outside the CDR3, is DSGVTQTPKHLITATGQRVTLRCSPRSGDLSVYWYQQSLDQGLQFLIQYYNGEERAKGNILERFSAQQFPDLHSELNLSSLELGDSALYFCASSVSGDYEQYFGPGTRLTVT.

This clone came up once. The chain links TRBV2 to TRBJ2-1, with TRBD2 as a possible D gene (5 bases). The CDR3 has 16 amino acids. V dropped 2 bases and J dropped 5 bases, with 16 bases sitting between them. CDR1 is SNHLY and CDR2 is FYNNEI in the germline V gene. CDR3 in DNA: TGTGCCAGCAGTGAAACCCCTAGTAAACTAGACAATGAGCAGTTCTTC. This codes for CASSETPSKLDNEQFF.

This clone was seen only a few times. The V gene is TRBV7-9, the J gene TRBJ1-2, with D maybe TRBD1 (6 bases). Germline CDR1 SEHNR, CDR2 FQNEAQ (reference sequence). The V gene lost 6 bases and the J gene lost 6 bases, with 20 bases spanning the gap. This CDR3 is built from 15 residues. CDR3 sequence: CASSGAGGPFHGYTF. Here the CDR3 DNA reads TGTGCCAGCAGTGGGGCCGGGGGGCCATTCCATGGCTACACCTTC.

Of note for this clone: Other DNA sequences in the same sample also yield this CDR3. The chain carries TRBV19 and TRBJ1-2; D is unclear. The V gene's germline CDR1 is LNHDA and CDR2 SQIVND (reference sequence). This CDR3 spans 12 amino acids. The V and J ends lost 3 bases and 3 bases respectively, with 5 bases between them. In DNA, the CDR3 is TGTGCCAGTAGTATTGGGGACTATGGCTACACCTTC. It specifies CASSIGDYGYTF. Filled out from reference TRBV19 and TRBJ1-2, the complete variable domain reads DGGITQSPKYLFRKEGQNVTLSCEQNLNHDAMYWYRQDPGQGLRLIYYSQIVNDFQKGDIAEGYSVSREKKESFPLTVTSAQKNPTAFYLCASSIGDYGYTFGSGTRLTVV.

The count of this clone is one. The chain combines TRBV7-8 with TRBJ2-7; 7 bases are shared with TRBD1. With V trimmed by 5 bases and J by 2 bases, 9 bases remained unmatched. Germline CDR1 and CDR2: SGHVS and FQNEAQ. The CDR3 extends over 15 amino acids. CDR3 DNA sequence: TGTGCCAGCAGCCCCAGACAGGGTACCACCTACGAGCAGTACTTC. Protein: CASSPRQGTTYEQYF.

This clone came up once. This same CDR3 is encoded by further DNA sequences in the sample. The genes are TRBV5-6 and TRBJ2-7; D is unclear. The CDR3 length is 12 residues. Germline V gene sequence: CDR1 SGHDT, CDR2 YYEEEE. The ends were cut back, 4 bases at V and 3 bases at J, with 8 bases in the middle. The CDR3 spells CASSRGDYEQYF. CDR3 bases: TGTGCCAGCAGCCGAGGAGACTACGAGCAGTACTTC.

The chain has TRBV30 and TRBJ2-7; no clear D gene. The V end was cut by 3 bases, the J end by 0 bases, with 15 bases between. The germline gives CDR1 GTSNPN, CDR2 SVGIG (reference sequence). The CDR3 is 15 residues long. The CDR3 sequence is CAWSAEGVSSYEQYF. The CDR3 DNA reads as TGTGCCTGGAGCGCAGAAGGCGTTAGCTCCTACGAGCAGTACTTC.